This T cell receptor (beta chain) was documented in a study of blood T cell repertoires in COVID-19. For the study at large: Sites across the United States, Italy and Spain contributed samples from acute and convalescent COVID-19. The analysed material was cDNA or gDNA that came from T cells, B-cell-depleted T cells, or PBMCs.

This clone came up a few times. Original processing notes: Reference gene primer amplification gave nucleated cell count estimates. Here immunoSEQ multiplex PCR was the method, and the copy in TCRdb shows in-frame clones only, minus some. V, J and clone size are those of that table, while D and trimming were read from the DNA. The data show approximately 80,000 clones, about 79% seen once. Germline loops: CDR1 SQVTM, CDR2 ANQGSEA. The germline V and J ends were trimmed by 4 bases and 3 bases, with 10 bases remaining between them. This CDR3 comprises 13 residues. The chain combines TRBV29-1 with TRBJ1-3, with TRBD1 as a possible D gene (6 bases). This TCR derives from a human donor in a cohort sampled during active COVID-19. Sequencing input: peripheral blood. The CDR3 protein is CSVGGQNGNTIYF. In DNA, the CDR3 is TGCAGCGTTGGAGGACAGAATGGAAACACCATATATTTT.